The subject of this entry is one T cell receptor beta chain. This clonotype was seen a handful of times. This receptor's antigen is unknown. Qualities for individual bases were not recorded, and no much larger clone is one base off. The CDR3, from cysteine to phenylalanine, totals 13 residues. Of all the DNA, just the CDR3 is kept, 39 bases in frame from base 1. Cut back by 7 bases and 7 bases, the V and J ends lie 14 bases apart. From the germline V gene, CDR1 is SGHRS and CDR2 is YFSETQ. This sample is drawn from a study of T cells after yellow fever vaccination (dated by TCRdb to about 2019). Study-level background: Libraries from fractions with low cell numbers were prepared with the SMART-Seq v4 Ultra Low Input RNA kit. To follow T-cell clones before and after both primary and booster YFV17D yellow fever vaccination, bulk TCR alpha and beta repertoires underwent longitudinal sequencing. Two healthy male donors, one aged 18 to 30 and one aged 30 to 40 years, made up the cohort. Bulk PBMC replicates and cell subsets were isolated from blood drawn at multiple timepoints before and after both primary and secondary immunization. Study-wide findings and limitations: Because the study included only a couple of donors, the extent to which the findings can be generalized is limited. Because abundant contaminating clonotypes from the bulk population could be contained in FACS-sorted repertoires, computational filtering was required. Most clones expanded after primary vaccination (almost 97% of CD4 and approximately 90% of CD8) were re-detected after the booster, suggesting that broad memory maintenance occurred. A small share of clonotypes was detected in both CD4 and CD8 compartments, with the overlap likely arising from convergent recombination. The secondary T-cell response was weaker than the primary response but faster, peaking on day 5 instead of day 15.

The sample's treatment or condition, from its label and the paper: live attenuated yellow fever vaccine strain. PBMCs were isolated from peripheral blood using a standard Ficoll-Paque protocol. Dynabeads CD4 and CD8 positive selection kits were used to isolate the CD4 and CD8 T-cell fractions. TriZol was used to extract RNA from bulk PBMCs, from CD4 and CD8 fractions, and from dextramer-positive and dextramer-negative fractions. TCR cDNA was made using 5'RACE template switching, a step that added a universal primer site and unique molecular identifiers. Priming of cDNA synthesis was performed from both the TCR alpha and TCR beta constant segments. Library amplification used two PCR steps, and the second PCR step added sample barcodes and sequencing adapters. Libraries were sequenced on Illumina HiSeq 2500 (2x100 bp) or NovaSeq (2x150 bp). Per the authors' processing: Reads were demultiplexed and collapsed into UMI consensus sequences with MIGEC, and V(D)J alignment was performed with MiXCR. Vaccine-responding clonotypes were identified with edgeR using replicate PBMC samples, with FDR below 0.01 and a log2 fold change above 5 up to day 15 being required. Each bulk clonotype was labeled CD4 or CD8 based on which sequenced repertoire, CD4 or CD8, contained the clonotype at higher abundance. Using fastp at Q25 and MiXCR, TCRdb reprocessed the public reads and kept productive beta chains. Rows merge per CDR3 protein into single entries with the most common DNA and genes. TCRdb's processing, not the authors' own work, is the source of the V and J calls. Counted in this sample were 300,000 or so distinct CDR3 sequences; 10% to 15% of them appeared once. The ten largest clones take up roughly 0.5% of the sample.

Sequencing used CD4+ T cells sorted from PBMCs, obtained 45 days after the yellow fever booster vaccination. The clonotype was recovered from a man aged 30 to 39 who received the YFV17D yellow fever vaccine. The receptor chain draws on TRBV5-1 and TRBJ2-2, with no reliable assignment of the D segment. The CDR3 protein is CASQPSGSGELFF. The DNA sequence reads TGCGCCAGCCAGCCCTCCGGTAGCGGGGAGCTGTTTTTT.